This T cell receptor beta chain is drawn from a study of T cells in Graves' hyperthyroidism and ophthalmopathy. Diagnoses were established using clinical symptoms, serum thyroxine and TRAb, thyroid ultrasound and orbital computed tomography. Template material for amplifying TCR beta CDR3 regions consisted of RNA transcripts. First-round RT-PCR targeting the TCR CDR3 was performed with the HTBI primer set. TCRdb re-derived calls from the multiplex PCR reads in MiXCR, one entry per CDR3 protein. The table shows around 200,000 distinct CDR3 sequences, with around 16% occurring only once. This clonotype was detected ten times or more. With 4 bases removed from V and 5 bases from J, the gap between germline ends came to 9 bases. The germline gives CDR1 GTSNPN, CDR2 SVGIG (reference sequence). The CDR3 loop spans 11 amino acids.

The sequenced sample was blood. The V gene is TRBV30, the J gene TRBJ2-7, with D uncertain. The TCR sequence derives from a man aged 35-49 years with Graves' hyperthyroidism. The chain's CDR3 is CAWTQVDEQYF. The CDR3 DNA reads as TGTGCCTGGACGCAGGTGGACGAGCAGTACTTC.